This T cell receptor (beta chain) came from a study of beta chain features in type 1 diabetes. About the research overall: Researchers looked at 85 million to 110 million sorted cells across all samples. General observations from the study: Among patients with Type 1 diabetes, TCRB CDR3s were moderately but significantly shorter in every one of the four CD4+ subsets.

The germline V gene encodes CDR1 MNHEY and CDR2 SVGAGI. The V and J ends lost 4 bases and 6 bases, in that order; junction bases with no gene match: 9. This CDR3 comprises 16 residues. Reverse transcribing all isolated RNA meant expressed TCRB transcripts were sequenced. TCRdb keeps only in-frame clones here, not all; method: immunoSEQ multiplex PCR. The sample yields a few hundred thousand clones, roughly a fifth seen once. There are a few counts of this clone. The antigen is undetermined. This chain uses TRBV6-5 with TRBJ2-3, with TRBD2 identical over 11 bases. Specimen: naive CD4+ T cells from blood. The TCR sequence derives from a woman aged 18-35 years in good health. CDR3 amino acids: CASSSLVAGGSDTQYF. The CDR3 region has the DNA TGTGCCAGCAGTTCCCTCGTAGCGGGAGGGTCGGATACGCAGTATTTT.